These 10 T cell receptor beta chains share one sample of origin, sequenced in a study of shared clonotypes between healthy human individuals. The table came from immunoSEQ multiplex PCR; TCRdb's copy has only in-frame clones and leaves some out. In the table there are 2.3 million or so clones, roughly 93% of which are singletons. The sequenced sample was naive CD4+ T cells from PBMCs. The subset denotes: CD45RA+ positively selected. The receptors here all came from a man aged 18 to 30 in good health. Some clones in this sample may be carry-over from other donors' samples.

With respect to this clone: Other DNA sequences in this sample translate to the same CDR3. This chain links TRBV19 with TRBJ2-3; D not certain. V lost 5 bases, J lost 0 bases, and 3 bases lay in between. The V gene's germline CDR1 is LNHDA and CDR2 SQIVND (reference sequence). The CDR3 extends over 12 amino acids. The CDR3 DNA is TGTGCCAGTAGTCCAAGCACAGATACGCAGTATTTT. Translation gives CASSPSTDTQYF.

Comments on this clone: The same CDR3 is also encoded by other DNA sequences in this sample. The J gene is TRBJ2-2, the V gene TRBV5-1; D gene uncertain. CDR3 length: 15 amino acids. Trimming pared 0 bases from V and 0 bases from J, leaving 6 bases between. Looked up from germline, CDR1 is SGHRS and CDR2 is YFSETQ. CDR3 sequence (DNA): TGCGCCAGCAGCTTGGCTTCAACGAACACCGGGGAGCTGTTTTTT. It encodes CASSLASTNTGELFF. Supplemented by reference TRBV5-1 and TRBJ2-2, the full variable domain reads KAGVTQTPRYLIKTRGQQVTLSCSPISGHRSVSWYQQTPGQGLQFLFEYFSETQRNKGNFPGRFSGRQFSNSRSEMNVSTLELGDSALYLCASSLASTNTGELFFGEGSRLTVL.

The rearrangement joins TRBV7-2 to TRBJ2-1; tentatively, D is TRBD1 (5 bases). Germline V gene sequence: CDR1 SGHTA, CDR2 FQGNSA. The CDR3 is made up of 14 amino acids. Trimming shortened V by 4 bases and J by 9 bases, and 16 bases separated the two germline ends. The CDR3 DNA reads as TGTGCCAGCAGCTATCTACAGGTCGGAAGTGAGCAGTTCTTC. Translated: CASSYLQVGSEQFF.

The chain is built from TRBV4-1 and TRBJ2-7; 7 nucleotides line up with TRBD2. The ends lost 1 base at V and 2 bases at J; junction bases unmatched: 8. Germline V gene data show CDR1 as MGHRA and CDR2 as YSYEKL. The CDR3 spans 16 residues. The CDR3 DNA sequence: TGCGCCAGCAGCCAAGGTCAGGGCGGGAGTACCTACGAGCAGTACTTC. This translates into CASSQGQGGSTYEQYF.

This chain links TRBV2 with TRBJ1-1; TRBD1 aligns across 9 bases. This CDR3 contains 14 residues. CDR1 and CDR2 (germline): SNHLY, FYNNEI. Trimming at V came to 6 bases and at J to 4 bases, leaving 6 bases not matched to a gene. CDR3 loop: CASRGGQGVTEAFF. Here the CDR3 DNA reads TGTGCCAGCAGGGGGGGACAGGGTGTCACTGAAGCTTTCTTT.

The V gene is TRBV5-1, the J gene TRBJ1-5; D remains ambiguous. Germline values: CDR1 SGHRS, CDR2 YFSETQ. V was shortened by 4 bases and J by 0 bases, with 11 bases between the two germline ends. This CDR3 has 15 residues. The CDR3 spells CASSREGASNQPQHF. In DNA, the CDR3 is TGCGCCAGCAGCAGGGAAGGAGCTAGCAATCAGCCCCAGCATTTT. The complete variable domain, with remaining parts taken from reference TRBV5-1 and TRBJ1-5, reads KAGVTQTPRYLIKTRGQQVTLSCSPISGHRSVSWYQQTPGQGLQFLFEYFSETQRNKGNFPGRFSGRQFSNSRSEMNVSTLELGDSALYLCASSREGASNQPQHFGDGTRLSIL.

The CDR3 DNA is TGTGCTCAGAGACTAGCGGGAGTCCTGGGGGAGACCCAGTACTTC. Translation gives CAQRLAGVLGETQYF. The chain is built from TRBV30 and TRBJ2-5; 12 bases are shared with TRBD2. CDR3 length: 15 residues. Germline values: CDR1 GTSNPN, CDR2 SVGIG (reference sequence).

CDR3 sequence (DNA): TGTGCCAGCAGGAGGGACCGGGCAGATACGCAGTATTTT. As protein: CASRRDRADTQYF. The chain is built from TRBV6-5 and TRBJ2-3, with D possibly being TRBD1 or TRBD2 (5 bases each). The CDR3 extends over 13 amino acids. Trimming stripped 6 bases from V and 4 bases from J, with 11 bases between. The germline gives CDR1 MNHEY, CDR2 SVGAGI.

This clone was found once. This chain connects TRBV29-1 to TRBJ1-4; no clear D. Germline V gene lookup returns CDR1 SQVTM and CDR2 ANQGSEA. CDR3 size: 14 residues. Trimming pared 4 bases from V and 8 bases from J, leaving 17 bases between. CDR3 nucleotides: TGCAGCGTTGTGTGGGGTGGGGATAGGGAAAAACTGTTTTTT. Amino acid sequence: CSVVWGGDREKLFF.

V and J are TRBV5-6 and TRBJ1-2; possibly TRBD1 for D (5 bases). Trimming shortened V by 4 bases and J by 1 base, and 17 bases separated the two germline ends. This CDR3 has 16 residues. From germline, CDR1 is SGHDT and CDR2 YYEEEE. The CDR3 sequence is CASSLDGTGHNYGYTF. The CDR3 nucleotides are TGTGCCAGCAGCCTGGACGGGACGGGGCATAACTATGGCTACACCTTC.